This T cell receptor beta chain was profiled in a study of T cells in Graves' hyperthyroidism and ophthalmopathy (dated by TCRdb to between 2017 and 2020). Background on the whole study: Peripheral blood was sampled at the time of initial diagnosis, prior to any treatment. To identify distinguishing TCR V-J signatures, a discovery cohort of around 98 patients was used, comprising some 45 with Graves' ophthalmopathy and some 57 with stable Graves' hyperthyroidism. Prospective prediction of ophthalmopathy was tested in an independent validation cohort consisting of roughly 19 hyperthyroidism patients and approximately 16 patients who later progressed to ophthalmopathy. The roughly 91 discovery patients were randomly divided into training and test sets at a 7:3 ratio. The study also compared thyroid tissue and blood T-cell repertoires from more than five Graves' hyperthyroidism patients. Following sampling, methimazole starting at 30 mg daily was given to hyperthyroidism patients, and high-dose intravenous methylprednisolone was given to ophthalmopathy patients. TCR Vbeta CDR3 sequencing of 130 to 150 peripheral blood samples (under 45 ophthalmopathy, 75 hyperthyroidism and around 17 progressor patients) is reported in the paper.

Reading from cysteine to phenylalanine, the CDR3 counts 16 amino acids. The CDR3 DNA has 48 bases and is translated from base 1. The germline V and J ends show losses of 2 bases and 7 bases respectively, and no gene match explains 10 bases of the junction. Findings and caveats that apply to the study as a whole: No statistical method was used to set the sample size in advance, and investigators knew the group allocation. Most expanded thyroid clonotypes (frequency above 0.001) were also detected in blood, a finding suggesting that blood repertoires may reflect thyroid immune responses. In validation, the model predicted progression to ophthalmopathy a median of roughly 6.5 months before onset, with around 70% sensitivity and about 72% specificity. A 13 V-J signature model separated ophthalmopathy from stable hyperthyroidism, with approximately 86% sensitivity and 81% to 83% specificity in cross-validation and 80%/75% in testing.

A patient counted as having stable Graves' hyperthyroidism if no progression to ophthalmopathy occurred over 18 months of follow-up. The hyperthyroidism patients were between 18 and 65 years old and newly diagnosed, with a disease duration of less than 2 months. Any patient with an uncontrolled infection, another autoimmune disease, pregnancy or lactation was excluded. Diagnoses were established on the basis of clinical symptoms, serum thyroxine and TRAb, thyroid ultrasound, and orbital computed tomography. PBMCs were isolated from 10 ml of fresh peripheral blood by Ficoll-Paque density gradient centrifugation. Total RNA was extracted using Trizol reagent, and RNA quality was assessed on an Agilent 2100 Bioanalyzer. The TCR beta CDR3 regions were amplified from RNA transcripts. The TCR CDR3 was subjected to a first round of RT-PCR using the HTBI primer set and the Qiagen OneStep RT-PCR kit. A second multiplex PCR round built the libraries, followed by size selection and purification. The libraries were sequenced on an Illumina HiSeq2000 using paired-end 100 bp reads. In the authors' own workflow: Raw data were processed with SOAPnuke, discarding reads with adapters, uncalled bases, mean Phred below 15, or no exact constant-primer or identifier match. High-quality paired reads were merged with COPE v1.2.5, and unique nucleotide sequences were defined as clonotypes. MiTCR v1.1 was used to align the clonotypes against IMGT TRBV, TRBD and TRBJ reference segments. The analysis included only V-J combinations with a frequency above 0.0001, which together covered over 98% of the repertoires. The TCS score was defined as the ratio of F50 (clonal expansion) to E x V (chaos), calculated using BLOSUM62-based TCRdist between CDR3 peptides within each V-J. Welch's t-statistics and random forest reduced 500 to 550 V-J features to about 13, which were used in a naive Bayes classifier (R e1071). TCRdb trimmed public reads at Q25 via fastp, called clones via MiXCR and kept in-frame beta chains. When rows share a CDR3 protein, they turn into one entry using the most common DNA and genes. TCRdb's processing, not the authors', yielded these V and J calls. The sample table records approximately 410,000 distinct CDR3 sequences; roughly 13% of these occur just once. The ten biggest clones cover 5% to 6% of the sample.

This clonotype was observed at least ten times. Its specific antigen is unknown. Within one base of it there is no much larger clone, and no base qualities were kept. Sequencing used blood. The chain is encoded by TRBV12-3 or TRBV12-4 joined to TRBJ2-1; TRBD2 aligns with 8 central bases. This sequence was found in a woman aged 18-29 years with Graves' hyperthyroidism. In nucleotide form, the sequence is TGTGCCAGCAGTTTATTAGACGGGAGGGGAGAGAATGAGCAGTTCTTC. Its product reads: CASSLLDGRGENEQFF.